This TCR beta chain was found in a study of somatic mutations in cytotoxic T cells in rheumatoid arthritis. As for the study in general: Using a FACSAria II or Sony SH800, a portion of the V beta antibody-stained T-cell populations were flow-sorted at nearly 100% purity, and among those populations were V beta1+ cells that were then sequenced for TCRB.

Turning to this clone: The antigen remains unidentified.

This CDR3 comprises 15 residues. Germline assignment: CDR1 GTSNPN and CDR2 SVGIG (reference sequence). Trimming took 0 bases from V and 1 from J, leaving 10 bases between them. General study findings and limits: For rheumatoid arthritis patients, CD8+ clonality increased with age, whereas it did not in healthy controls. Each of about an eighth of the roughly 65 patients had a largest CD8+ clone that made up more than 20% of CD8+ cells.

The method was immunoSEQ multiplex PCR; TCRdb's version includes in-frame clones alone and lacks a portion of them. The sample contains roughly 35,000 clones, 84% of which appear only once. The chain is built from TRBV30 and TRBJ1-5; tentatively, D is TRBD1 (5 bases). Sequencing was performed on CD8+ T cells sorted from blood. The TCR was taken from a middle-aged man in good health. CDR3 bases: TGTGCCTGGAGTGTAGGGGCAGGGAGCAATCAGCCCCAGCATTTT. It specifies CAWSVGAGSNQPQHF.